Listed here are 24 T cell receptor beta chains from one sample, sequenced in a study of blood T cell repertoires in COVID-19. The table came from immunoSEQ multiplex PCR; TCRdb's copy has only in-frame clones and leaves some out. This table holds around 140,000 clones, approximately 86% found once. The sequencing input was peripheral blood. Every receptor here comes from a man between 65 and 79 years old with acute or convalescent COVID-19.

The rearrangement links TRBV19 to TRBJ2-7, with D possibly being TRBD1 (5 bases). The V end lost 1 base, the J end lost 4 bases, and 8 bases lay between the germline ends. Germline CDR1 LNHDA, CDR2 SQIVND (reference sequence). CDR3 length: 13 residues. The CDR3 sequence is CASSIGRGYEQYF. Written as DNA, the CDR3 is TGTGCCAGTAGTATAGGAAGGGGTTACGAGCAGTACTTC.

The chain uses TRBV20-1 and TRBJ1-2, with D hard to call. Trimming shortened V by 3 bases and J by 3 bases, and 11 bases separated the two germline ends. Germline lookup yields CDR1 DFQATT and CDR2 SNEGSKA (reference sequence). CDR3 length: 13 residues. The chain's CDR3 is CSASPPQYYGYTF. In nucleotides, the CDR3 is TGCAGTGCTAGTCCTCCCCAGTACTATGGCTACACCTTC.

This clone showed up just a few times. This chain joins TRBV19 and TRBJ1-6; no firm D call. Trimming pared 7 bases from V and 0 bases from J, leaving 7 bases between. Germline V gives CDR1 LNHDA, CDR2 SQIVND (reference sequence). This CDR3 contains 14 residues. The CDR3 sequence: CASMLSSYNSPLHF. In DNA, the CDR3 is TGTGCCAGTATGCTGAGCTCCTATAATTCACCCCTCCACTTT.

This clone was counted between two and nine times. The chain carries TRBV6-5 and TRBJ1-4; TRBD1 matches 8 bases. V gave up 2 bases and J gave up 4 bases; unmatched junction bases: 3. The CDR3 is 15 amino acids. The germline CDR1 and CDR2 sequences are MNHEY and SVGAGI. The chain's CDR3 is CASSYQTGVNEKLFF. DNA for the CDR3: TGTGCCAGCAGTTACCAGACAGGGGTTAATGAAAAACTGTTTTTT.

The V call is TRBV6-5, the J call TRBJ2-1; a possible D gene is TRBD2 (6 bases). Per the germline V gene, CDR1 is MNHEY and CDR2 is SVGAGI. CDR3 size: 14 residues. Trimming cost V 8 bases and J 2 bases, with 13 bases left between them. As DNA, the CDR3 is TGTGCCAGCCGCGGGGAGGTAGCCTACAATGAGCAGTTCTTC. It translates to CASRGEVAYNEQFF.

The rearrangement uses TRBV7-2 and TRBJ2-1; D is unresolved. The length of the CDR3 is 15 residues. Trimming pared 2 bases from V and 10 bases from J, leaving 18 bases between. Per germline, CDR1 SGHTA and CDR2 FQGNSA. Here the CDR3 DNA reads TGTGCCAGCAGCTTAAGATCCTCTGGGCCCCGGGAGCAGTTCTTC. Encoded protein: CASSLRSSGPREQFF.

Only one count was recorded for this clone. V gene TRBV15 combines with J gene TRBJ2-1; D may be TRBD2 (5 bases). Germline V lookup: CDR1 LNHNV, CDR2 YYDKDF (reference sequence). V shed 5 bases and J shed 7 bases, with 15 bases lying between them. The CDR3 runs 14 residues. The CDR3 reads CATSRAGSGNEQFF. The CDR3 DNA follows: TGTGCCACCAGCCGCGCCGGCTCGGGGAATGAGCAGTTCTTC.

This clone was observed once. The chain has TRBV28 and TRBJ1-6; TRBD1 matches at 10 bases. CDR3 length: 15 amino acids. V shed 5 bases and J 5 bases; nucleotides not matched to a gene: 3. Germline lookup yields CDR1 MDHEN and CDR2 SYDVKM. The CDR3 region has the DNA TGTGCCAGCAGTACCGGACAGGGGGATAATTCACCCCTCCACTTT. As protein: CASSTGQGDNSPLHF.

The chain is built from TRBV28 and TRBJ1-6; D is possibly TRBD1 (6 bases). Germline CDR1 reads MDHEN; CDR2 reads SYDVKM. V dropped 4 bases and J dropped 0 bases, with 10 bases sitting between them. This CDR3 region has 16 residues. In DNA form, the CDR3 reads TGTGCCAGCAGTTATGACAGGAGCTCCTATAATTCACCCCTCCACTTT. It yields the protein CASSYDRSSYNSPLHF.

This clone has just a few counts. The V gene is TRBV11-2, the J gene TRBJ2-3, with 13 bases identical to TRBD2. The junction had 11 bases not matched to a gene; V was cut back by 4 bases and J by 1 base. The CDR3 is made up of 19 amino acids. The germline CDR1 and CDR2 sequences are SGHAT and FQNNGV. CDR3 sequence: CASSYRGTSGVSGTDTQYF. Written as DNA, the CDR3 is TGTGCCAGCAGCTACAGAGGGACTAGCGGGGTATCGGGCACAGATACGCAGTATTTT. Looking up the rest from reference TRBV11-2 and TRBJ2-3 gives the full variable domain: EAGVAQSPRYKIIEKRQSVAFWCNPISGHATLYWYQQILGQGPKLLIQFQNNGVVDDSQLPKDRFSAERLKGVDSTLKIQPAKLEDSAVYLCASSYRGTSGVSGTDTQYFGPGTRLTVL.

In this sample, this clone turned up once. The CDR3 spells CASSLRQGGNTEAFF. CDR3 bases: TGTGCCAGCAGCCTACGACAGGGGGGTAACACTGAAGCTTTCTTT. The chain uses TRBV11-2 and TRBJ1-1; 9 bases fit TRBD1. The CDR3 is 15 residues long. V shed 5 bases and J 2 bases; nucleotides not matched to a gene: 6. Per the germline V gene, CDR1 is SGHAT and CDR2 is FQNNGV.

The V and J genes are TRBV6-5 and TRBJ1-4; D unresolved. The CDR3 loop spans 16 amino acids. Deletions cut 2 bases from V and 7 bases from J, with 17 bases between. CDR1 is MNHEY, CDR2 SVGAGI, per germline. CDR3 sequence (DNA): TGTGCCAGCAGTTACCCGAGGAGATCCGGCACTGAAAAACTGTTTTTT. Translation: CASSYPRRSGTEKLFF.

In DNA, the CDR3 is TGTGCCAGCTCACCCGCGAGTAGCGGGGAGCTGTTTTTT. Protein product: CASSPASSGELFF. This chain links TRBV18 with TRBJ2-2, with D uncertain. CDR3 length: 13 residues. Germline CDR1 reads KGHSH; CDR2 reads LQKENI. The V and J ends lost 3 bases and 7 bases respectively, with 9 bases between them.

The chain couples TRBV10-3 to TRBJ2-1; TRBD2 matches 12 bases. The CDR3 has 15 amino acids. The V gene's germline CDR1 is ENHRY and CDR2 SYGVKD. V trimming: 7 bases; J trimming: 7 bases; junction bases outside the gene matches: 8. The CDR3, as DNA: TGTGCCATCAAACCCACTAGCGGGGGGAGGAATGAGCAGTTCTTC. Protein product: CAIKPTSGGRNEQFF.

This chain links TRBV5-6 with TRBJ2-2, with 7 bases aligning to TRBD1. This CDR3 has 16 residues. Germline loops: CDR1 SGHDT, CDR2 YYEEEE. With V trimmed by 1 base and J by 3 bases, 6 bases remained unmatched. CDR3 coding DNA: TGTGCCAGCAGCTTGAAGGGACAGCTCCACACCGGGGAGCTGTTTTTT. Amino acid sequence: CASSLKGQLHTGELFF.

CDR3 bases: TGTGCCAGCAGTTTAAGGAGAGATACGCAGTATTTT. This sequence encodes CASSLRRDTQYF. The chain links TRBV27 to TRBJ2-3; D uncertain. The CDR3 sequence is 12 residues long. Trimming removed 2 bases at V and 5 bases at J, with 5 bases between. Germline V gene data show CDR1 as MNHEY and CDR2 as SMNVEV (reference sequence).

Regarding this clone: The germline gene is not matched at one end of the junction; a read error may be the cause. The rearrangement joins TRBV18 to TRBJ1-1; 9 nucleotides agree with TRBD1. Germline CDR1 and CDR2: KGHSH and LQKENI. This CDR3 is 13 amino acids long. The CDR3 sequence: CASSQGAYTEAFF. CDR3 nucleotides: TGTGCCAGTTCACAGGGGGCTTACACTGAAGCTTTCTTT.

The rearrangement uses TRBV12-3 or TRBV12-4 and TRBJ1-2, with TRBD1 matching 7 bases. V lost 5 bases to trimming and J lost 6 bases; unmatched junction nucleotides: 3. The CDR3 is 12 amino acids. This CDR3 reads CASSLGTDGYTF. CDR3 DNA sequence: TGTGCCAGCAGTCTTGGGACAGATGGCTACACCTTC.

The chain employs TRBV3-1 (or the pseudogene TRBV3-2) and TRBJ2-5, with 10 bases identical to TRBD1. Losses at the gene ends were 5 bases for V and 1 base for J; bases not matched to a gene: 4. The length of the CDR3 is 15 residues. Germline CDR1 reads LGHDT; CDR2 reads YNNKEL (reference sequence). The chain's CDR3 is CASSWGQGLQETQYF. CDR3 DNA: TGTGCCAGCAGCTGGGGACAGGGGCTCCAAGAGACCCAGTACTTC.

The chain is built from TRBV6-6 and TRBJ2-7; D not certain. This CDR3 is built from 12 residues. Trimming took 0 bases from V and 3 from J, leaving 3 bases between them. Germline V gene sequence: CDR1 MNHNY, CDR2 SVGAGI (reference sequence). The CDR3 coding sequence is TGTGCCAGCAGTTACTCGCGCTACGAGCAGTACTTC. It codes for CASSYSRYEQYF.

The V gene is TRBV5-4, the J gene TRBJ2-3, with 9 bases that match TRBD2. The CDR3 covers 16 residues. Trimming at V came to 4 bases and at J to 2 bases, leaving 8 bases not matched to a gene. Looked up from germline, CDR1 is SGHNT and CDR2 is YYREEE (reference sequence). The chain's CDR3 is CASSGGASGNTDTQYF. In nucleotides, the CDR3 is TGTGCCAGCAGCGGAGGGGCTAGCGGGAACACAGATACGCAGTATTTT.

This clone appeared a single time. This chain connects TRBV7-3 to TRBJ2-2, with TRBD1 matching 9 bases. Germline V CDR1 and CDR2: SGHTA, FQGTGA. There are 15 residues in the CDR3. With 6 bases clipped from V and 5 bases from J, the junction kept 7 bases outside the gene matches. The CDR3 DNA follows: TGTGCCAGCAGACTACAGGGGGCGCTGACCGGGGAGCTGTTTTTT. Residues: CASRLQGALTGELFF.

This clone was counted a single time. As DNA, the CDR3 is TGTGCCAGCAGCCAAGGAGGGGACAGGGGGACCCAGCCCCAGCATTTT. The encoded protein is CASSQGGDRGTQPQHF. The chain carries TRBV4-2 and TRBJ1-5; 11 bases agree with TRBD1. The germline CDR1 and CDR2 sequences are LGHNA and YNFKEQ. The CDR3 loop spans 16 amino acids. Unmatched junction bases numbered 6, after V lost 1 base and J lost 7 bases.

This chain joins TRBV2 and TRBJ2-2; maybe TRBD2 (5 bases). CDR1 and CDR2 (germline): SNHLY, FYNNEI. CDR3 length equals 14 residues. V lost 5 bases, J lost 4 bases, and 11 bases lay in between. CDR3 bases: TGTGCCAGCAGTCCTATGGGGAGCACCGGGGAGCTGTTTTTT. This sequence encodes CASSPMGSTGELFF.